Listed below are T cell receptor beta chains from one sample, sequenced in a study of shared clonotypes between healthy human individuals. Clones were sequenced by immunoSEQ multiplex PCR, and TCRdb holds only the in-frame ones, with some missing. This table has hundreds of thousands of clones, roughly 96% appearing once. Sequencing was carried out using naive CD8+ T cells sorted from blood. These receptors were obtained from a young woman in good health. Both conserved end residues are trimmed from each CDR3. For some rows the clone size is stated as once, few or many, or as a class when expanded; others skip it.

clone size	J gene	V gene	CDR3 protein
-	TRBJ2-3	TRBV27	ASTNRGPTDTQY
-	TRBJ2-1	TRBV5-1	ASSSTSGIYNEQF
-	TRBJ1-5	TRBV28	ASRRQGALPQH
-	TRBJ1-2	TRBV6-5	ASSPQGYGYT
-	TRBJ2-5	TRBV5-4	ASSPTWGSQETQY
-	TRBJ2-3	TRBV11-2	ASSPRFRAPGSDTQY
-	TRBJ2-5	TRBV6-1	ASSVGLAGGGLWETQY
-	TRBJ2-7	TRBV27	ASSLSGDYEQY
-	TRBJ2-7	TRBV21-1	ASSGLAGGSLVYEQY
-	TRBJ1-1	TRBV5-6	ASSPRITGGYTEAF
-	TRBJ2-1	TRBV7-2	ASSPQGRTYNEQF
-	TRBJ2-7	TRBV28	ASSPGLAGDVSSYEQY
-	TRBJ2-1	TRBV7-8	ASSLVLTGYNEQF
-	TRBJ2-1	TRBV2	ASGGDLASRGNEQF
-	TRBJ2-7	TRBV25-1	ASSGSRAGFTYEQY
-	TRBJ1-1	TRBV19	ASQGGSEAF
once	TRBJ2-1	TRBV6-5	ASSYREGRHNEQF
-	TRBJ2-5	TRBV5-4	ASSWGLAGVEETQY
-	TRBJ2-3	TRBV13	ASSQEISTDTQY
-	TRBJ2-1	TRBV2	ASRGARTSGRGNDEQF
-	TRBJ2-7	TRBV30	AWSRGSGYYEQY
-	TRBJ2-1	TRBV7-9	ASSPARGTSGYNEQF
-	TRBJ1-1	TRBV9	ASSLGTMNTEAF
-	TRBJ2-5	TRBV28	ASSLLVGVGGGETQY
once	TRBJ2-7	TRBV30	AWSQGLSYEQY
-	TRBJ1-5	TRBV28	ASSPIDRNSNQPQH
-	TRBJ2-7	TRBV2	ATMALGEQY
-	TRBJ2-1	TRBV7-3	ASSSLAGGINEQF
once	TRBJ2-1	TRBV7-9	ASSLAARIGGNEQF
-	TRBJ2-1	TRBV5-6	ASSLGDRDNEQF
-	TRBJ1-2	TRBV9	ASSGLGGYGYT
once	TRBJ2-7	TRBV15	ATSIGTAIYEQY